This T cell receptor beta chain derives from a study of blood T cells in healthy people across ages. About this clonotype itself: Antigen unknown.

The second PCR ran about 6 to 11 cycles with a sample-barcoded 5' primer and J-beta primers. Unique molecular identifiers of 12 random nucleotides labeled each cDNA. TCRdb itself ran the 5' RACE reads through MiXCR, one entry per CDR3 protein. The sample yields around 1.5 million distinct CDR3 sequences, roughly 45% seen once. The CDR3 sequence is 13 residues long. The V gene lost 1 base and the J gene lost 6 bases, with 7 bases spanning the gap. Study conclusions and caveats: Roughly linearly, TCR beta diversity per million T cells fell as age increased. Those diversity estimates obtained from one million T cells were thought to be underestimates.

The chain has TRBV12-3 or TRBV12-4 and TRBJ2-1; the D gene is possibly TRBD1 (6 bases). Sequenced: blood. This receptor was obtained from a woman in her late teens or twenties in good health. The CDR3 coding sequence is TGTGCCAGCAGTTTAGGACAGGTCAATGAGCAGTTCTTC. Translating it yields CASSLGQVNEQFF.